A selection of T cell receptor beta chains follows, all from one sample in a study of blood T cell repertoires in COVID-19. Generated by immunoSEQ multiplex PCR, the TCRdb table keeps only in-frame clones and is missing some. The data show a few hundred thousand clones, roughly nine tenths seen once. Sequencing was carried out using PBMCs or T cells enriched from blood (not recorded which). Receptors originate from a human donor in a cohort exposed to, infected with or recovered from COVID-19 (not recorded which). The donor label of this sample is uncertain. CDR3s include the opening cysteine and the closing phenylalanine or tryptophan. The D gene is left open where the match is weak. Clone size is stated in some rows and not others, as once, few, many or a class when expanded.

size: .; J: TRBJ1-2; D: .; V: TRBV10-3; CDR3: CAITRDTEGGYTF; DNA: TGTGCCATTACCCGGGACACCGAAGGAGGCTACACCTTC
size: .; J: TRBJ1-2; D: TRBD1; V: TRBV29-1; CDR3: CSVETGEGYTF; DNA: TGCAGCGTTGAAACAGGGGAGGGCTACACCTTC
size: once; J: TRBJ1-5; D: .; V: TRBV12-3/TRBV12-4; CDR3: CASRFGDQPQHF; DNA: TGTGCCAGCAGATTCGGGGATCAGCCCCAGCATTTT
size: once; J: TRBJ1-6; D: .; V: TRBV18; CDR3: CASSPRHNSPLHF; DNA: TGTGCCAGCTCACCCAGGCATAATTCACCCCTCCACTTT
size: many; J: TRBJ1-2; D: TRBD1; V: TRBV19; CDR3: CASRTRDRGTNYGYTF; DNA: TGTGCCAGTAGGACCCGGGACAGGGGGACTAACTATGGCTACACCTTC
size: .; J: TRBJ1-1; D: .; V: TRBV5-1; CDR3: CASSLDGRTSTEAFF; DNA: TGCGCCAGCAGCTTGGATGGACGGACTTCGACTGAAGCTTTCTTT
size: .; J: TRBJ2-2; D: TRBD2; V: TRBV14; CDR3: CASSQDKTSGGSTGELFF; DNA: TGTGCCAGCAGCCAAGATAAGACTAGCGGGGGTTCCACCGGGGAGCTGTTTTTT
size: few; J: TRBJ1-4; D: .; V: TRBV4-1; CDR3: CASSQDPGPEREKLFF; DNA: TGCGCCAGCAGCCAAGATCCCGGCCCCGAGCGGGAAAAACTGTTTTTT
size: .; J: TRBJ2-6; D: TRBD1; V: TRBV4-1; CDR3: CASSQAPPGQRLSGANVLTF; DNA: TGCGCCAGCAGCCAAGCGCCACCGGGACAGAGACTCTCTGGGGCCAACGTCCTGACTTTC
size: .; J: TRBJ1-6; D: .; V: TRBV19; CDR3: CASSTTLTTLTSSPLHF; DNA: TGTGCCAGTAGTACAACCCTTACTACCCTCACCAGTTCACCCCTCCACTTT
size: .; J: TRBJ2-3; D: .; V: TRBV27; CDR3: CASSLSILVRGASTDTQYF; DNA: TGTGCCAGCAGTTTATCGATCCTCGTACGGGGAGCTAGCACAGATACGCAGTATTTT
size: .; J: TRBJ2-5; D: TRBD1; V: TRBV7-2; CDR3: CASSLAGTGLQETQYF; DNA: TGTGCCAGCAGCTTAGCCGGGACAGGTCTACAAGAGACCCAGTACTTC
size: .; J: TRBJ1-2; D: TRBD1; V: TRBV7-9; CDR3: CASSTPTGGNYGYTF; DNA: TGTGCCAGCAGCACCCCGACAGGGGGGAACTATGGCTACACCTTC
size: once; J: TRBJ1-1; D: .; V: TRBV30; CDR3: CAWSVRGSRGAFF; DNA: TGTGCCTGGAGTGTTAGGGGAAGTCGTGGAGCTTTCTTT
size: .; J: TRBJ1-5; D: .; V: TRBV2; CDR3: CASSVEGWGNQPQHF; DNA: TGTGCCAGCAGCGTTGAGGGCTGGGGCAATCAGCCCCAGCATTTT
size: .; J: TRBJ1-5; D: .; V: TRBV4-1; CDR3: CASSARPFRQNSNQPQHF; DNA: TGCGCCAGCAGCGCGCGGCCGTTCCGACAGAATAGCAATCAGCCCCAGCATTTT
size: .; J: TRBJ2-4; D: TRBD1; V: TRBV27; CDR3: CASSPGQGYAKNIQYF; DNA: TGTGCCAGCTCACCGGGACAGGGTTATGCCAAAAACATTCAGTACTTC
size: .; J: TRBJ1-2; D: .; V: TRBV6-1; CDR3: CASSDPQGLYGYTF; DNA: TGTGCCAGCAGTGATCCTCAGGGACTTTATGGCTACACCTTC
size: once; J: TRBJ2-1; D: .; V: TRBV6-4; CDR3: CASSEQTGPSNEQFF; DNA: TGTGCCAGCAGTGAACAAACAGGGCCAAGCAATGAGCAGTTCTTC
size: .; J: TRBJ2-3; D: .; V: TRBV6-2/TRBV6-3; CDR3: CASSSSRFTDTQYF; DNA: .
size: .; J: TRBJ1-2; D: .; V: TRBV9; CDR3: CASSPFDRNYGYTF; DNA: TGTGCCAGCAGCCCCTTTGACAGGAACTATGGCTACACCTTC
size: .; J: TRBJ1-2; D: .; V: TRBV9; CDR3: CASNRQGMGDGYTF; DNA: TGTGCCAGCAATCGCCAGGGGATGGGCGATGGCTACACCTTC
size: once; J: TRBJ2-3; D: .; V: TRBV12-3/TRBV12-4; CDR3: CASSPSTDTQYF; DNA: TGTGCCAGCAGTCCAAGCACAGATACGCAGTATTTT
size: .; J: TRBJ1-5; D: .; V: TRBV24-1; CDR3: CATSDPGLQTQHF; DNA: TGTGCCACCAGTGACCCTGGCCTCCAGACCCAGCATTTT
size: .; J: TRBJ1-2; D: .; V: TRBV24-1; CDR3: CATSDPGVNYGYTF; DNA: TGTGCCACCAGTGATCCGGGAGTTAACTATGGCTACACCTTC
size: .; J: TRBJ1-1; D: .; V: TRBV6-5; CDR3: CASSYSISPLTEAFF; DNA: TGTGCCAGCAGTTACTCGATTAGTCCTCTCACTGAAGCTTTCTTT
size: .; J: TRBJ2-1; D: .; V: TRBV12-3/TRBV12-4; CDR3: CASSSGGEQFF; DNA: TGTGCCAGCAGTTCAGGGGGGGAGCAGTTCTTC
size: once; J: TRBJ1-2; D: .; V: TRBV7-2; CDR3: CASSLGLNGYTF; DNA: TGTGCCAGCAGCTTAGGACTGAATGGCTACACCTTC
size: few; J: TRBJ2-5; D: TRBD1; V: TRBV7-7; CDR3: CASSPPGELTGLQETQYF; DNA: TGTGCCAGCAGTCCCCCCGGAGAGCTGACAGGGCTACAAGAGACCCAGTACTTC
size: .; J: TRBJ1-2; D: .; V: TRBV13; CDR3: CASSLGGSRDFYGYTF; DNA: TGTGCCAGCAGCTTAGGGGGGTCCAGGGACTTCTATGGCTACACCTTC
size: .; J: TRBJ2-1; D: .; V: TRBV25-1; CDR3: CASSDSFRGNEQFF; DNA: TGTGCCAGCAGTGATTCTTTCAGGGGAAATGAGCAGTTCTTC
size: .; J: TRBJ1-2; D: TRBD1; V: TRBV23-1; CDR3: CASSQRQGSGYTF; DNA: TGCGCCAGCAGTCAACGACAGGGATCTGGCTACACCTTC
size: .; J: TRBJ1-4; D: .; V: TRBV30; CDR3: CAWSVLTEGLFF; DNA: TGTGCCTGGAGTGTATTGACGGAGGGACTGTTTTTT
size: .; J: TRBJ1-2; D: .; V: TRBV6-5; CDR3: CASSPGAYGYTF; DNA: TGTGCCAGCAGTCCTGGGGCCTATGGCTACACCTTC
size: .; J: TRBJ1-1; D: .; V: TRBV7-2; CDR3: CASSLDIRTEAFF; DNA: TGTGCCAGCAGCTTAGACATCAGGACTGAAGCTTTCTTT
size: .; J: TRBJ1-2; D: .; V: TRBV27; CDR3: CASSSYRDLYGYTF; DNA: TGTGCCAGCAGTTCCTACAGGGATCTCTATGGCTACACCTTC
size: .; J: TRBJ2-3; D: TRBD2; V: TRBV7-2; CDR3: CASSKGLAGSSTDTQYF; DNA: TGTGCCAGCAGCAAAGGACTAGCGGGGTCTAGCACAGATACGCAGTATTTT
size: .; J: TRBJ1-1; D: .; V: TRBV19; CDR3: CASSFSAWDIGGRNTEAFF; DNA: TGTGCCAGTTCCTTCTCTGCGTGGGACATCGGGGGGAGGAACACTGAAGCTTTCTTT
size: .; J: TRBJ1-4; D: TRBD1; V: TRBV3-1/TRBV3-2; CDR3: CASSQGQGPATNEKLFF; DNA: TGTGCCAGCAGCCAAGGACAGGGTCCTGCAACTAATGAAAAACTGTTTTTT
size: once; J: TRBJ1-2; D: .; V: TRBV11-2; CDR3: CASSHAEPGNGDGYTF; DNA: TGTGCCAGCAGCCACGCTGAGCCGGGGAACGGAGATGGCTACACCTTC
size: once; J: TRBJ2-1; D: TRBD1; V: TRBV27; CDR3: CASSGWTGGKNEQFF; DNA: TGTGCCAGCTCGGGGTGGACAGGGGGCAAAAATGAGCAGTTCTTC
size: .; J: TRBJ2-7; D: .; V: TRBV7-9; CDR3: CASSLALGGGYEQYF; DNA: TGTGCCAGCAGCTTAGCCCTAGGGGGGGGATACGAGCAGTACTTC
size: .; J: TRBJ2-5; D: TRBD1; V: TRBV30; CDR3: CAWNGQGGGETQYF; DNA: TGTGCCTGGAATGGACAGGGGGGAGGAGAGACCCAGTACTTC
size: few; J: TRBJ1-1; D: TRBD1; V: TRBV19; CDR3: CASSIGDREAFF; DNA: TGTGCCAGTAGTATCGGGGACAGGGAAGCTTTCTTT
size: .; J: TRBJ2-7; D: .; V: TRBV7-5; CDR3: CARSIFGLSYEQYF; DNA: TGTGCCAGAAGCATTTTCGGACTGTCCTACGAGCAGTACTTC
size: once; J: TRBJ2-7; D: TRBD1; V: TRBV4-1; CDR3: CASSQGVADRGYEQYF; DNA: TGCGCCAGCAGCCAAGGGGTTGCGGACAGGGGCTACGAGCAGTACTTC
size: .; J: TRBJ2-3; D: .; V: TRBV9; CDR3: CASSPSRTDTQYF; DNA: TGTGCCAGCAGCCCGAGTCGCACAGATACGCAGTATTTT
size: few; J: TRBJ2-2; D: TRBD1; V: TRBV6-4; CDR3: CASSDQGDTGELFF; DNA: TGTGCCAGCAGTGATCAGGGGGACACCGGGGAGCTGTTTTTT
size: .; J: TRBJ2-5; D: TRBD1; V: TRBV24-1; CDR3: CATSDPSGQGNVIQETQYF; DNA: TGTGCCACCAGTGACCCCTCCGGACAGGGAAATGTCATTCAGGAGACCCAGTACTTC
size: .; J: TRBJ1-4; D: TRBD1; V: TRBV4-3; CDR3: CASSQTGTGNNEKLFF; DNA: TGCGCCAGCAGCCAGACCGGGACAGGCAATAATGAAAAACTGTTTTTT